The source of this TCR beta chain is a study of CD8 T cells in Susac syndrome. CDR1 and CDR2 from the germline V gene are LNHDA and SQIVND (reference sequence). This CDR3 has 14 amino acids. V shed 4 bases, J shed 4 bases, and the junction held 4 bases outside the gene matches. This clonotype was seen a handful of times. Its antigen is not identified. Whole-study results and caveats: Where Susac syndrome CD4+ T cell repertoires were concerned, no clonal expansion was evident.

Random hexamers were used to reverse transcribe the RNA input (about 0.5 to 1 ug). TCRdb itself ran the immunoSEQ multiplex PCR reads through MiXCR, one entry per CDR3 protein. In the table there are 120,000 or so distinct CDR3 sequences, 96% of which are singletons. The source material was CD4+ T cells from PBMCs. V and J are TRBV19 and TRBJ2-1, with 7 bases that match TRBD2. The source is a human donor with Susac syndrome. Here the CDR3 DNA reads TGTGCCAGTAGTAGGCTAGCGGTTTACAATGAGCAGTTCTTC. Its translation is CASSRLAVYNEQFF.